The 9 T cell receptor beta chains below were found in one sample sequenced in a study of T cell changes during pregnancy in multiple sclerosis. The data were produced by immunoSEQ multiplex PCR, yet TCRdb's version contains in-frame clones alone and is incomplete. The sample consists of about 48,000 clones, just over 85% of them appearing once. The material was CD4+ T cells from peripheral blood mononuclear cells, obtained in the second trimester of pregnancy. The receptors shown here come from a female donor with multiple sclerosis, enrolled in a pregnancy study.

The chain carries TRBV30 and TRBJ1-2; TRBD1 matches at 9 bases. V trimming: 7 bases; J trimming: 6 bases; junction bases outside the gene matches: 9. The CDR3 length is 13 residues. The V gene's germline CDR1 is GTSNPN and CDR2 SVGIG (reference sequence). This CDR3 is CAYHPGTGNGYTF. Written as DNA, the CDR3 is TGTGCCTATCACCCCGGGACAGGGAATGGCTACACCTTC.

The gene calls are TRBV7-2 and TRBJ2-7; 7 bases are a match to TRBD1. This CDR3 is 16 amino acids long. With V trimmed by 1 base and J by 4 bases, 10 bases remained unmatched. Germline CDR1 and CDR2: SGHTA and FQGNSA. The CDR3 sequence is CASSLETGKRAYEQYF. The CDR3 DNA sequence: TGTGCCAGCAGCTTAGAGACAGGGAAACGGGCTTACGAGCAGTACTTC.

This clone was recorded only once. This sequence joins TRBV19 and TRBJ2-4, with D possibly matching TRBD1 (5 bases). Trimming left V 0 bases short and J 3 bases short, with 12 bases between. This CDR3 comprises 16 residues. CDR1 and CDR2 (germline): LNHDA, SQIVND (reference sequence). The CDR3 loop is CASSIDLTQGKNIQYF. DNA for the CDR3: TGTGCCAGTAGTATAGATTTGACGCAGGGCAAAAACATTCAGTACTTC.

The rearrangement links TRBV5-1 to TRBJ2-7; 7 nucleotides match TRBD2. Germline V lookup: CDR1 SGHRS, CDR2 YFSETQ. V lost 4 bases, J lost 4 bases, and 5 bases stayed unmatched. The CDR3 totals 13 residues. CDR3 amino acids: CASSPGRWYEQYF. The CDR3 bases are TGCGCCAGCAGCCCCGGGAGGTGGTACGAGCAGTACTTC.

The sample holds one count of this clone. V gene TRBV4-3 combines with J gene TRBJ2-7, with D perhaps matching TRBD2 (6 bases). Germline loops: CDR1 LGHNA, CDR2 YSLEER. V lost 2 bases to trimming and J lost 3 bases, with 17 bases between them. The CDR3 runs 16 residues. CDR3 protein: CASSQFLSGENYEQYF. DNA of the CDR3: TGCGCCAGCAGCCAATTTCTCTCGGGAGAAAACTACGAGCAGTACTTC.

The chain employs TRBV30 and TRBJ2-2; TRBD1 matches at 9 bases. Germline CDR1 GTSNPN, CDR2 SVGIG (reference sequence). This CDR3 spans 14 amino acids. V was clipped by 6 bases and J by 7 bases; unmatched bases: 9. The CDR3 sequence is CACAGQGFIGELFF. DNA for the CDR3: TGTGCCTGTGCGGGACAGGGCTTTATCGGGGAGCTGTTTTTT.

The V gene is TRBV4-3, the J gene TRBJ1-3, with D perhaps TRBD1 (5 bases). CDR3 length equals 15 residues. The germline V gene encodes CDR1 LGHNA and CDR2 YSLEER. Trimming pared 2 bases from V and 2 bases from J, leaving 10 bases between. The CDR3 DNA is TGCGCCAGCAGCCAAATGATGGGGCCTGGAAACACCATATATTTT. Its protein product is CASSQMMGPGNTIYF.

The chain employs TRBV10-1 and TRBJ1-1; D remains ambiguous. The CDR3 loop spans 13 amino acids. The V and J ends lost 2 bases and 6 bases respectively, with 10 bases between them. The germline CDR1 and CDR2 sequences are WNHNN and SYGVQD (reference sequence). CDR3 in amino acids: CASSEEGRAEAFF. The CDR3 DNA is TGCGCCAGCAGTGAGGAGGGTAGGGCTGAAGCTTTCTTT.

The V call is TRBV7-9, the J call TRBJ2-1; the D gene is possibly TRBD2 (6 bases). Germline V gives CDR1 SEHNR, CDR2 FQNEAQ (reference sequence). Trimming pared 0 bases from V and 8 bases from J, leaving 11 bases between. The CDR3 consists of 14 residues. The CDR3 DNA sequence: TGTGCCAGCAGCTTAGCTCTAGCGAGTCATGAGCAGTTCTTC. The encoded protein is CASSLALASHEQFF.